These 16 T cell receptor beta chains originate from one sample sequenced in a study of CXCR3-negative and CXCR3-positive naive CD8 T cells. UMI-labeled 5' RACE TRB cDNA libraries were prepared from the cells. TCRdb reprocessed the 5' RACE reads, keeping one entry per CDR3 protein, no DNA. The sample holds around 50,000 distinct CDR3 sequences. Sequencing used naive CXCR3- CD8+ T cells from blood. Subset given: CD45RO-CCR7+CD27+CD95- naive CD8+ T cells lacking CXCR3 (TNR3-). These receptors were obtained from a human donor in good health. Some clones in this sample may be carry-over from other donors' samples.

In terms of frequency, this clonotype is medium-sized. This rearrangement joins TRBV5-4 to TRBJ2-7; the D call from TCRdb, TRBD1, cannot be confirmed without DNA. Germline V lookup: CDR1 SGHNT, CDR2 YYREEE (reference sequence). The length of the CDR3 is 17 residues. This CDR3 reads CASSVEGGPPISYEQYF.

J is TRBJ2-4 and V is TRBV5-4; TCRdb indicates TRBD1, and absent DNA this call remains unverified. Per germline, CDR1 SGHNT and CDR2 YYREEE (reference sequence). This CDR3 spans 14 amino acids. The CDR3 here is CASSLAEDSNIQYF.

The J gene is TRBJ1-2, the V gene TRBV6-6; TCRdb returns TRBD1, unconfirmable since there is no DNA. CDR3 size: 12 residues. Germline CDR1 is MNHNY and CDR2 is SVGAGI (reference sequence). This CDR3 reads CASSTDIYGYTF.

This rearrangement joins TRBV7-9 to TRBJ2-7; TCRdb's D gene call, TRBD2, goes unchecked for lack of DNA. The CDR3 is made up of 16 amino acids. Germline CDR1 SEHNR, CDR2 FQNEAQ (reference sequence). The CDR3 loop reads CASSLSTSGPPYEQYF.

V is TRBV27 and J is TRBJ2-1. Germline V gene lookup returns CDR1 MNHEY and CDR2 SMNVEV (reference sequence). The CDR3 is made up of 20 amino acids. The CDR3 sequence: CASSLTDLLRLQSSYNEQFF.

The CDR3 here is CASSQDRYTEAFF. This sequence joins TRBV4-1 and TRBJ1-1. The germline V gene has CDR1 MGHRA and CDR2 YSYEKL. This CDR3 has 13 amino acids.

This sequence joins TRBV15 and TRBJ1-5. The CDR3 covers 17 residues. Germline assignment: CDR1 LNHNV and CDR2 YYDKDF (reference sequence). CDR3 in amino acids: CATSFLPPPRVPQPQHF.

The V and J genes are TRBV12-3 or TRBV12-4 and TRBJ1-1; TCRdb indicates TRBD1, and absent DNA this call remains unverified. This CDR3 region has 13 residues. The CDR3 region is CASTLTGNTEAFF.

The chain is built from TRBV29-1 and TRBJ2-5; the TCRdb call, TRBD1, lacks DNA for checking. The germline V gene encodes CDR1 SQVTM and CDR2 ANQGSEA. This CDR3 is 12 amino acids long. The CDR3 region is CSVDRAGETQYF.

The chain carries TRBV10-2 and TRBJ2-3. The CDR3 contains 15 residues. CDR1 WSHSY and CDR2 SAAADI come from the germline V gene. This chain's CDR3 is CASRLAVLSTDTQYF.

The chain employs TRBV28 and TRBJ1-1; TCRdb's D gene call, TRBD1, goes unchecked for lack of DNA. Per the germline V gene, CDR1 is MDHEN and CDR2 is SYDVKM. The CDR3 spans 14 residues. CDR3 residues: CASSPRQGDTEAFF.

The CDR3 sequence is CASSLGTSGRLQETQYF. The rearrangement joins TRBV5-6 to TRBJ2-5; lacking DNA, the TRBD2 call made by TCRdb goes unchecked. Germline CDR1 SGHDT, CDR2 YYEEEE. The CDR3 contains 17 residues.

This chain joins TRBV14 and TRBJ2-7. Germline V gives CDR1 SGHDN, CDR2 FVKESK. This CDR3 spans 15 amino acids. The CDR3 sequence: CASSHWSYSSYEQYF.

The rearrangement joins TRBV5-1 to TRBJ2-3. CDR3 length equals 14 residues. CDR1 and CDR2 from the germline V gene are SGHRS and YFSETQ. CDR3 sequence reads: CASSVTSNTDTQYF.

Considering frequency, this clonotype is medium-sized. The V gene is TRBV18, the J gene TRBJ2-1; TCRdb's D call of TRBD1 is untestable without DNA. The germline V gene encodes CDR1 KGHSH and CDR2 LQKENI. This CDR3 spans 15 amino acids. CDR3 amino acids: CASSLSTGNYNEQFF.

CDR3: CASSGPPDYEQCF. V usage is TRBV7-2 and J usage is TRBJ2-7; there is no DNA to check the TCRdb D call of TRBD2. The CDR3 spans 13 residues. Germline V lookup: CDR1 SGHTA, CDR2 FQGNSA. Looking up the rest from reference TRBV7-2 and TRBJ2-7 gives the full variable domain: GAGVSQSPSNKVTEKGKDVELRCDPISGHTALYWYRQSLGQGLEFLIYFQGNSAPDKSGLPSDRFSAERTGGSVSTLTIQRTQQEDSAVYLCASSGPPDYEQCFGPGTRLTVT.